This TCR beta chain was captured by sequencing in a study of blood T cell repertoires in COVID-19. The CDR3 covers 15 residues. Per germline, CDR1 SGHRS and CDR2 YFSETQ. V was cut by 0 bases and J by 5 bases, with 12 bases left in between. The data were produced by immunoSEQ multiplex PCR, yet TCRdb's version contains in-frame clones alone and is incomplete. The sample holds 90,000 to 100,000 clones, 65% to 85% seen once. The chain has TRBV5-1 and TRBJ2-1; perhaps TRBD1 as D (6 bases). This receptor was obtained from a man aged 55-75 years with acute or convalescent COVID-19. Sequencing was carried out using peripheral blood. The CDR3 spells CASSLAPGAHNEQFF. The CDR3 nucleotides are TGCGCCAGCAGCTTGGCCCCAGGGGCCCACAATGAGCAGTTCTTC.